This record covers a single TCR beta chain. The target antigen is unknown. TCRdb itself ran the RT-PCR reads through MiXCR, one entry per CDR3 protein. The data hold some 600,000 distinct CDR3 sequences, with around 15% observed a single time. This specimen belongs to a study of response to subunit inactivated influenza vaccine. The CDR3 consists of 18 residues. Germline assignment: CDR1 SGHAT and CDR2 FQNNGV. V lost 2 bases to trimming and J lost 0 bases, with 17 bases between them. General observations from the study: The authors offered the suggestion that each seasonal influenza vaccination recruits few new T cells.

Sequencing used PBMCs from blood, obtained less than 15 days before vaccination. The TCR was taken from a man aged 50 to 59 who received an inactivated influenza vaccine. The chain uses TRBV11-2 and TRBJ1-3, with unresolved D. CDR3 nucleotide sequence: TGTGCCAGCAGCTTATGGGAAGGGCCTTTCGTCTCTGGAAACACCATATATTTT. Translating it yields CASSLWEGPFVSGNTIYF.